These 21 T cell receptor beta chains were all obtained from the same sample, sequenced in a study of post-analysis software for immune sequencing data. Study-level points and caveats: A handful of TRBV segments (TRBV5-6, TRBV5-1 and TRBV20-1 among them) occurred more frequently in patients than in controls.

No cognate antigen is known for these TCRs. Unique molecular identifiers were present in the TCR beta cDNA libraries. TCRdb re-analysed the PCR reads in MiXCR, keeping a single row per CDR3 protein. The sample has roughly 570,000 distinct CDR3 sequences, approximately 31% seen once. The sample taken for sequencing was blood. These receptors all stem from a girl aged 2-17 years with multiple sclerosis.

The V gene is TRBV4-2, the J gene TRBJ1-1; D perhaps matches TRBD1 (6 bases). This CDR3 has 15 residues. CDR1 and CDR2 from the germline V gene are LGHNA and YNFKEQ. V lost 3 bases, J lost 7 bases, and 18 bases lay in between. CDR3 region: CASSQMGQNLNEAFF. The CDR3, as DNA: TGTGCCAGCAGCCAGATGGGACAAAACCTGAATGAAGCTTTCTTT.

The sample holds a few counts of this clonotype. The chain has TRBV7-2 and TRBJ1-1, with 7 nucleotides matching TRBD1. The CDR3 runs to 14 residues. Unmatched junction bases numbered 8, after V lost 3 bases and J lost 7 bases. Germline CDR1 reads SGHTA; CDR2 reads FQGNSA. CDR3 amino acids: CASSFSDRMGEAFF. In DNA form, the CDR3 reads TGTGCCAGCAGCTTCTCGGACAGGATGGGTGAAGCTTTCTTT.

This clonotype appeared a few times. The chain joins TRBV5-4 to TRBJ1-2, with D possibly being TRBD1 (5 bases). CDR1 is SGHNT and CDR2 is YYREEE in the germline V gene (reference sequence). This CDR3 spans 14 amino acids. V was cut by 0 bases and J by 3 bases, with 9 bases left in between. CDR3 coding DNA: TGTGCCAGCAGCTTGGCGGGGGTCGACTATGGCTACACCTTC. This sequence encodes CASSLAGVDYGYTF.

The J gene is TRBJ1-1, the V gene TRBV3-1; D call uncertain. The CDR3 length is 12 residues. The V end was cut by 1 base, the J end by 11 bases, with 11 bases between. Germline V gene sequence: CDR1 LGHDT, CDR2 YNNKEL (reference sequence). CDR3 amino acids: CASSQVRDMAFF. The CDR3 coding sequence is TGTGCCAGCAGCCAAGTCAGAGACATGGCTTTCTTT.

This chain connects TRBV5-6 to TRBJ1-2; 10 nucleotides match TRBD1. This CDR3 has 19 amino acids. CDR1 is SGHDT, CDR2 YYEEEE, per germline. V trimming: 0 bases; J trimming: 5 bases; junction bases outside the gene matches: 16. In nucleotides, the CDR3 is TGTGCCAGCAGCTTGGAATCTACCGGGACAGGGGCGTTCTGGTATGGCTACACCTTC. Amino acids: CASSLESTGTGAFWYGYTF.

The chain recombines TRBV4-1 with TRBJ2-7; D tentatively reads TRBD1 or TRBD2 (5 bases each). This CDR3 has 15 residues. The ends were cut back, 1 base at V and 3 bases at J, with 13 bases in the middle. CDR1 MGHRA and CDR2 YSYEKL come from the germline V gene. DNA of the CDR3: TGCGCCAGCAGCCAAGCACCGGGACCGCACTACGAGCAGTACTTC. Translating it yields CASSQAPGPHYEQYF.

This chain uses TRBV27 with TRBJ1-4; the match to TRBD1 covers 9 bases. In germline, CDR1 is MNHEY, CDR2 SMNVEV (reference sequence). V was pared by 4 bases and J by 13 bases, with 10 bases of the junction left unmatched. The CDR3 length is 14 residues. CDR3 amino acids: CASSSGTGWSGLFF. CDR3 nucleotide sequence: TGTGCCAGCAGTTCAGGGACAGGGTGGTCGGGACTGTTTTTT.

V gene TRBV29-1 combines with J gene TRBJ1-1; D may be TRBD1 (6 bases). The length of the CDR3 is 14 residues. The germline CDR1 and CDR2 sequences are SQVTM and ANQGSEA. Trimming took 5 bases from V and 1 from J, leaving 14 bases between them. The CDR3 here is CSVRRTVRNTEAFF. DNA for the CDR3: TGCAGCGTTCGTAGGACAGTCCGGAACACTGAAGCTTTCTTT.

The V call is TRBV11-2, the J call TRBJ1-6; D unresolved. With 1 base removed from V and 9 bases from J, the gap between germline ends came to 10 bases. The CDR3 loop spans 14 amino acids. Germline CDR1 reads SGHAT; CDR2 reads FQNNGV. CDR3 sequence (DNA): TGTGCCAGCAGCTTAGGGGTTTCGGGTTCACCCCTCCACTTT. Residues: CASSLGVSGSPLHF.

This clonotype came up a few times. The rearrangement joins TRBV5-4 to TRBJ1-2; D is undetermined. V dropped 4 bases and J dropped 0 bases, with 7 bases sitting between them. This CDR3 contains 13 residues. CDR1 and CDR2 from the germline V gene are SGHNT and YYREEE (reference sequence). CDR3 sequence (DNA): TGTGCCAGCAGCATAGAAGCTAACTATGGCTACACCTTC. It codes for CASSIEANYGYTF.

In its sample, this clonotype was seen a few times. The chain has TRBV10-3 and TRBJ1-1, with TRBD1 matching over 9 bases. The CDR3 is made up of 14 amino acids. Germline CDR1 is ENHRY and CDR2 is SYGVKD. The junction had 6 bases not matched to a gene; V was cut back by 6 bases and J by 4 bases. The CDR3 sequence: CAISSGQGFTEAFF. As DNA, the CDR3 is TGTGCCATCAGCTCGGGACAGGGATTCACTGAAGCTTTCTTT.

The V and J genes are TRBV27 and TRBJ1-1; 7 bases align to TRBD1. This CDR3 spans 14 amino acids. V was clipped by 4 bases and J by 3 bases; unmatched bases: 5. Per germline, CDR1 MNHEY and CDR2 SMNVEV (reference sequence). The CDR3: CASSSRQGYTEAFF. The DNA of the CDR3 is TGTGCCAGCAGTTCCCGACAGGGATACACTGAAGCTTTCTTT.

The chain carries TRBV5-1 and TRBJ2-1; D gene unclear. Germline V lookup: CDR1 SGHRS, CDR2 YFSETQ. Trimming pared 0 bases from V and 2 bases from J, leaving 6 bases between. The CDR3 sequence is 14 residues long. CDR3 nucleotide sequence: TGCGCCAGCAGCTTGGGGTTTACCTACAATGAGCAGTTCTTC. Translation gives CASSLGFTYNEQFF. Full variable domain (remainder filled in from reference TRBV5-1 and TRBJ2-1): KAGVTQTPRYLIKTRGQQVTLSCSPISGHRSVSWYQQTPGQGLQFLFEYFSETQRNKGNFPGRFSGRQFSNSRSEMNVSTLELGDSALYLCASSLGFTYNEQFFGPGTRLTVL.

The chain recombines TRBV4-2 with TRBJ2-1; a weak D match, TRBD2 (5 bases). The V end lost 2 bases, the J end lost 4 bases, and 12 bases lay between the germline ends. The CDR3 has 15 amino acids. Germline V gene sequence: CDR1 LGHNA, CDR2 YNFKEQ. Here the CDR3 reads CASSQSSRVYNEQFF. CDR3 nucleotides: TGTGCCAGCAGCCAATCTTCGAGGGTTTACAATGAGCAGTTCTTC.

The chain employs TRBV20-1 and TRBJ2-4; 10 bases fit TRBD2. Per the germline V gene, CDR1 is DFQATT and CDR2 is SNEGSKA (reference sequence). CDR3 length: 19 amino acids. V was clipped by 3 bases and J by 0 bases; unmatched bases: 14. CDR3 coding DNA: TGCAGTGCTAGGGGCGCATGGACTAGCGGAGTACTAGCCAAAAACATTCAGTACTTC. This codes for CSARGAWTSGVLAKNIQYF.

This clonotype was seen just once. The J gene is TRBJ1-5, the V gene TRBV5-8; D might be TRBD1 (6 bases). The CDR3 extends over 18 amino acids. CDR1 is SGHTS and CDR2 is YDEGEE in the germline V gene. V lost 4 bases to trimming and J lost 6 bases, with 26 bases between them. The CDR3 DNA reads TGTGCCAGCAGCAAGCGGCCCGGGGGCGGAAGTATCGGTCAGCCCCAGCATTTT. This codes for CASSKRPGGGSIGQPQHF.

The V call is TRBV12-3 or TRBV12-4, the J call TRBJ1-1; D is perhaps TRBD1 (5 bases). The CDR3 length is 12 residues. The ends were cut back, 3 bases at V and 7 bases at J, with 9 bases in the middle. The CDR3 loop is CASSLLGGEAFF. For the CDR3, the DNA is TGTGCCAGCAGTTTGTTGGGGGGTGAAGCTTTCTTT.

This clonotype was seen ten or more times. V and J are TRBV20-1 and TRBJ2-7, with D maybe TRBD2 (5 bases). Per germline, CDR1 DFQATT and CDR2 SNEGSKA (reference sequence). The V end was cut by 1 base, the J end by 3 bases, with 13 bases between. This CDR3 has 14 amino acids. CDR3 coding DNA: TGCAGTGCTAGAGTGAGGGAATCCAGCTACGAGCAGTACTTC. Protein sequence: CSARVRESSYEQYF.

The chain has TRBV20-1 and TRBJ2-5; 8 bases align to TRBD1. CDR1 DFQATT and CDR2 SNEGSKA come from the germline V gene (reference sequence). V was clipped by 4 bases and J by 5 bases; unmatched bases: 6. The CDR3 length is 13 residues. CDR3 amino acids: CSAKQGVGETQYF. CDR3 DNA sequence: TGCAGTGCTAAACAGGGGGTGGGGGAGACCCAGTACTTC.

This clonotype has just a few counts. The V gene is TRBV5-1, the J gene TRBJ2-1, with 7 bases matching TRBD2. The V segment lost 3 bases and the J segment 6 bases; nucleotides outside the gene matches: 3. The CDR3 extends over 13 amino acids. Germline V lookup: CDR1 SGHRS, CDR2 YFSETQ. The CDR3 DNA reads TGCGCCAGCAGCTCCCCGGGGGGCAATGAGCAGTTCTTC. Translated: CASSSPGGNEQFF.

The CDR3 nucleotides are TGTGCCAGCAGCCCGGGGGTTGTCGGTGAGCAGTTCTTC. It codes for CASSPGVVGEQFF. The rearrangement uses TRBV14 and TRBJ2-1; D perhaps matches TRBD2 (6 bases). CDR3 length: 13 residues. Between the trimmed V and J ends, which lost 4 bases and 9 bases, there was a span of 13 bases. Germline V gene sequence: CDR1 SGHDN, CDR2 FVKESK.